This T cell receptor (beta chain) was retrieved from a study of blood T cell repertoires in COVID-19. Overall study: Sites in the United States, Italy and Spain provided acute and convalescent COVID-19 samples. Nucleic acid was either cDNA or gDNA, and it came from T cells, B-cell-depleted T cells, or PBMCs.

Original data processing: Amplified reference gene primers provided the basis for estimating nucleated cell counts. Method: immunoSEQ multiplex PCR; TCRdb's copy keeps in-frame clones and lacks some. D and trimming were read from the DNA, whereas the V and J calls and clone size are those reported in that table. The data show roughly 150,000 clones, about 87% seen once. V lost 6 bases and J lost 4; bases outside the gene matches: 10. Germline V gene data show CDR1 as LGHDT and CDR2 as YNNKEL (reference sequence). The CDR3 length is 15 residues. The receptor was derived from a human donor in a cohort sampled during active COVID-19. Sequencing was done on a sample of peripheral blood. The chain recombines TRBV3-1 (or the pseudogene TRBV3-2) with TRBJ1-2; 8 nucleotides align to TRBD1. CDR3 nucleotide sequence: TGTGCCAGCAGTCTTCTGACAGGGGCAATCTATGGCTACACCTTC. It codes for CASSLLTGAIYGYTF.